Listed below are T cell receptor beta chains from one sample, sequenced in a study of blood T cell repertoires in COVID-19. TCRdb keeps only in-frame clones here, not all; method: immunoSEQ multiplex PCR. The sample consists of roughly 200,000 clones, approximately 81% of them appearing once. Material for sequencing was peripheral blood. Receptor source: a person in their 70s with COVID-19, enrolled during active disease. Both conserved end residues are part of each CDR3. A D gene is named only where the DNA matches it firmly. Clone size is not always given. Where it is, it says once, few, many or a class for expanded clones.

>TRBD1|TRBJ1-2|.|14|TRBV28
CASRALDRGGGYTF
TGTGCCAGCAGGGCCCTGGACAGGGGTGGGGGCTACACCTTC
>TRBD2|TRBJ2-2|.|17|TRBV7-3
CASSLEAAGTNTGELFF
TGTGCCAGCAGCTTAGAGGCAGCGGGAACGAACACCGGGGAGCTGTTTTTT
>.|TRBJ2-2|.|14|TRBV28
CASRTPVNTGELFF
TGTGCCAGCAGAACCCCAGTGAACACCGGGGAGCTGTTTTTT
>TRBD1|TRBJ2-1|.|19|TRBV5-5
CASSQSPWPPDREDNEQFF
TGTGCCAGCAGCCAATCCCCCTGGCCCCCGGACAGGGAAGACAATGAGCAGTTCTTC
>TRBD2|TRBJ2-2|.|22|TRBV19
CASSMYLVWASGGPKAPGELFF
TGTGCCAGTAGTATGTATCTTGTGTGGGCTAGCGGGGGGCCCAAGGCACCCGGGGAGCTGTTTTTT
>.|TRBJ1-2|.|11|TRBV7-2
CPDRISYGYTF
TGTCCAGACAGGATAAGCTATGGCTACACCTTC
>.|TRBJ2-1|.|20|TRBV20-1
CSASKGGRRPEGSSYNEQFF
TGCAGTGCTAGTAAAGGCGGTAGGCGCCCGGAGGGGAGCTCCTACAATGAGCAGTTCTTC
>.|TRBJ1-5|.|14|TRBV28
CASSLPGHHQPQHF
TGTGCCAGCAGTTTACCGGGACACCATCAGCCCCAGCATTTT
>TRBD1|TRBJ1-5|.|16|TRBV7-9
CASSLAGTGIVQPQHF
TGTGCCAGCAGCTTAGCCGGGACAGGGATCGTTCAGCCCCAGCATTTT
>TRBD2|TRBJ2-3|.|17|TRBV19
CASTGLAGVHSTDTQYF
TGTGCCAGTACCGGACTAGCGGGGGTACATAGCACAGATACGCAGTATTTT
>TRBD1|TRBJ1-2|.|16|TRBV6-5
CASSSPSTGGDYGYTF
TGTGCCAGCAGTTCGCCGTCGACAGGGGGCGACTATGGCTACACCTTC
>.|TRBJ1-6|.|15|TRBV7-9
CASRFGLAGNSPLHF
TGTGCCAGCAGGTTCGGTCTGGCAGGGAATTCACCCCTCCACTTT
>TRBD2|TRBJ2-3|once|15|TRBV14
CASSLLRGISNTQYF
TGTGCCAGCAGTCTTTTGCGGGGGATAAGTAATACGCAGTATTTT
>.|TRBJ2-1|.|14|TRBV14
CASSQLTNYNEQFF
TGTGCCAGCAGCCAACTAACTAACTACAATGAGCAGTTCTTC
>.|TRBJ2-7|.|14|TRBV25-1
CASSEYKVPGEQYF
TGTGCCAGCAGTGAATATAAGGTCCCGGGGGAGCAGTACTTC
>TRBD2|TRBJ2-7|.|14|TRBV27
CASSQLAGGHEQYF
TGTGCCAGCAGTCAACTAGCGGGGGGCCACGAGCAGTACTTC
>TRBD1|TRBJ2-2|.|18|TRBV14
CASSQVNPGTANTGELFF
TGTGCCAGCAGCCAAGTTAACCCCGGGACAGCGAACACCGGGGAGCTGTTTTTT
>TRBD1|TRBJ2-5|.|15|TRBV5-1
CASSLWDSTMETQYF
TGCGCCAGCAGCTTGTGGGACAGCACTATGGAGACCCAGTACTTC
>.|TRBJ1-1|once|16|TRBV9
CASSVLPGEGNTEAFF
TGTGCCAGCAGCGTATTGCCAGGGGAGGGGAACACTGAAGCTTTCTTT
>TRBD1|TRBJ2-4|.|19|TRBV4-1
CASSQDPYPGQGAKNIQYF
TGCGCCAGCAGCCAAGATCCTTATCCGGGACAGGGGGCCAAAAACATTCAGTACTTC
>TRBD2|TRBJ2-3|.|14|TRBV27
CASSPTSGKDTQYF
TGTGCCAGCAGTCCCACTAGCGGGAAAGATACGCAGTATTTT
>TRBD2|TRBJ2-7|.|15|TRBV15
CATSRDQAGSYEQYF
TGTGCCACCAGCAGAGACCAAGCGGGGAGCTACGAGCAGTACTTC
>.|TRBJ1-6|.|18|TRBV6-2/TRBV6-3
CASSLNPRGQTYNSPLHF
TGTGCCAGCAGTCTCAACCCGCGGGGCCAAACTTATAATTCACCCCTCCACTTT
>.|TRBJ1-6|.|13|TRBV24-1
CATRERDNSPLHF
TGTGCCACCAGGGAGAGGGATAATTCACCCCTCCACTTT
>.|TRBJ1-1|.|14|TRBV30
CAWSRGQSVTEAFF
TGTGCCTGGAGTCGCGGACAGTCGGTCACTGAAGCTTTCTTT
>.|TRBJ2-2|few|16|TRBV6-6
CASSYSNLGSPGELFF
TGTGCCAGCAGTTACTCGAATCTGGGGAGCCCCGGGGAGCTGTTTTTT
>.|TRBJ1-4|.|17|TRBV28
CASCGTNRFATNEKLFF
TGTGCCAGCTGCGGGACTAACAGGTTTGCAACTAATGAAAAACTGTTTTTT
>.|TRBJ2-1|once|17|TRBV15
CATNQLTGIGTYNEQFF
TGTGCCACCAACCAGCTTACCGGGATTGGCACCTACAATGAGCAGTTCTTC
>TRBD1|TRBJ1-5|.|16|TRBV7-2
CASSLQTGASNQPQHF
TGTGCCAGCAGCCTTCAGACAGGGGCGAGCAATCAGCCCCAGCATTTT
>.|TRBJ1-1|.|13|TRBV19
CASSMSGDTEAFF
TGTGCCAGTAGTATGTCAGGGGACACTGAAGCTTTCTTT
>.|TRBJ2-5|once|14|TRBV30
CAWSNPYLAETQYF
TGTGCCTGGAGTAACCCTTACTTAGCGGAGACCCAGTACTTC
>.|TRBJ1-2|.|13|TRBV20-1
CSASHRASYGYTF
TGCAGTGCTAGTCACAGGGCTTCTTATGGCTACACCTTC
>TRBD1|TRBJ1-5|.|15|TRBV7-2
CASSLRGRGDQPQHF
TGTGCCAGCAGCTTACGGGGCAGGGGGGATCAGCCCCAGCATTTT
>.|TRBJ1-4|.|15|TRBV28
CASRKGGGRNEKLFF
TGTGCCAGCAGGAAGGGGGGCGGGAGGAATGAAAAACTGTTTTTT
>TRBD1|TRBJ1-2|.|19|TRBV10-1
CASREQGARRTGRNYGYTF
TGCGCCAGCAGGGAGCAGGGGGCTAGACGGACCGGGAGGAACTATGGCTACACCTTC
>TRBD1|TRBJ1-1|.|12|TRBV6-6
CASKTGGTEAFF
TGTGCCAGCAAAACAGGGGGCACTGAAGCTTTCTTT
>TRBD2|TRBJ2-5|.|19|TRBV27
CASSLGFRRTSGRGETQYF
TGTGCCAGCAGTTTGGGCTTCCGGAGGACTAGCGGACGGGGCGAGACCCAGTACTTC
>.|TRBJ1-5|.|14|TRBV7-9
CASSYGQHNQPQHF
TGTGCCAGCAGCTATGGACAGCACAATCAGCCCCAGCATTTT
>.|TRBJ2-3|once|16|TRBV7-9
CASSSTGVGTTDTQYF
TGTGCCAGCAGCTCGACCGGGGTCGGGACTACAGATACGCAGTATTTT
>.|TRBJ2-7|few|13|TRBV5-1
CASTDGTGYEQYF
TGCGCCAGCACCGACGGCACGGGCTACGAGCAGTACTTC
>TRBD1|TRBJ2-5|.|16|TRBV28
CASSAKITGGGETQYF
TGTGCCAGCAGTGCTAAAATCACAGGGGGCGGTGAGACCCAGTACTTC
>TRBD1|TRBJ2-4|.|18|TRBV5-5
CASSPVFRDRVTKNIQYF
TGTGCCAGCAGCCCGGTGTTCCGGGACAGGGTTACCAAAAACATTCAGTACTTC
>TRBD2|TRBJ2-3|few|15|TRBV27
CASSWRTSGSYTQYF
TGTGCCAGCAGTTGGCGGACTAGCGGGTCGTATACGCAGTATTTT